The sequence of this T cell receptor beta chain was determined in a study of shared clonotypes between healthy human individuals. Clones were sequenced by immunoSEQ multiplex PCR, and TCRdb holds only the in-frame ones, with some missing. This table holds roughly 510,000 clones, roughly 79% found once. Findings and limits, study-wide: Genetic and exposure-history diversity was limited by the few donors.

Looked up from germline, CDR1 is LNHNV and CDR2 is YYDKDF (reference sequence). The CDR3 has 20 amino acids. Trimming removed 3 bases from V and 2 bases from J, with 23 bases in between. As concerns this clone: Antigen unknown.

Material for sequencing was PBMCs. The receptor was derived from a woman in her thirties or forties in good health. Some clones in this sample may be carry-over from other donors' samples. The chain carries TRBV15 and TRBJ2-6, with D uncertain. Written as DNA, the CDR3 is TGTGCCACCAGCAGTCTCCCTAAAAGGGTCATGTTTGCTGGGGCCAACGTCCTGACTTTC. Amino acid sequence: CATSSLPKRVMFAGANVLTF.